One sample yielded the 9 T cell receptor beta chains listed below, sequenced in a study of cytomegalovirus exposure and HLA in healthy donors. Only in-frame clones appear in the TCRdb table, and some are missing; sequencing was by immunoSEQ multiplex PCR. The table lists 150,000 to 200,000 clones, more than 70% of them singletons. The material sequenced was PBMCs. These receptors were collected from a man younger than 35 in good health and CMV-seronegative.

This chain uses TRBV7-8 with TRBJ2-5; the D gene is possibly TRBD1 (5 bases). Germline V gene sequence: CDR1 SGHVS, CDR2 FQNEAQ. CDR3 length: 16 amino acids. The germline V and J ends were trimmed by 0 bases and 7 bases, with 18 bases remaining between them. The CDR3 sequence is CASSLAHRTRDGTQYF. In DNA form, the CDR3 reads TGTGCCAGCAGCTTAGCTCATAGGACAAGGGATGGGACCCAGTACTTC.

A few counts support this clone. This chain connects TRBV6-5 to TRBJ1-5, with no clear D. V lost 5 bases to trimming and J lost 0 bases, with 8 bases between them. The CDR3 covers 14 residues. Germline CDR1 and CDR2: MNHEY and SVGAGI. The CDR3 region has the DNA TGTGCCAGCAGTCCCTCAGATAGCAATCAGCCCCAGCATTTT. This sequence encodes CASSPSDSNQPQHF.

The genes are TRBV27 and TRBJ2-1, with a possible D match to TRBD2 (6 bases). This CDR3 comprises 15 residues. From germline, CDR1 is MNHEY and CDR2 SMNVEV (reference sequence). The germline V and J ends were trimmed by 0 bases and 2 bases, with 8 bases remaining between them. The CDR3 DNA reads TGTGCCAGCAGTTTATCGGCGGGGACCTACAATGAGCAGTTCTTC. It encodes CASSLSAGTYNEQFF.

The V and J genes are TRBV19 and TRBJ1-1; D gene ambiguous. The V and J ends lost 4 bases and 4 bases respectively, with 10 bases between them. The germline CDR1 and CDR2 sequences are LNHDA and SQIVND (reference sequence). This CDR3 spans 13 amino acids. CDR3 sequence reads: CASSRLSGTEAFF. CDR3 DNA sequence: TGTGCCAGTAGTAGATTGTCGGGCACTGAAGCTTTCTTT.

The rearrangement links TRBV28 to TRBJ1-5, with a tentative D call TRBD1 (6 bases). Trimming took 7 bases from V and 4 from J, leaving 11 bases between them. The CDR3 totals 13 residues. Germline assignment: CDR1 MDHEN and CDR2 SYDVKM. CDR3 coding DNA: TGTGCCAGCATGGACAGCACAAATCAGCCCCAGCATTTT. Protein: CASMDSTNQPQHF.

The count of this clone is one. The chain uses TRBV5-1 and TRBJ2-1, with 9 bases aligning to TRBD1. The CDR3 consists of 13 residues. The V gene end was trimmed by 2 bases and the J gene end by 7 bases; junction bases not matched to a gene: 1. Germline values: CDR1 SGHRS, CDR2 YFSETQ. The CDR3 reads CASSLGTGNEQFF. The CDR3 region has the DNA TGCGCCAGCAGCTTAGGGACAGGGAATGAGCAGTTCTTC.

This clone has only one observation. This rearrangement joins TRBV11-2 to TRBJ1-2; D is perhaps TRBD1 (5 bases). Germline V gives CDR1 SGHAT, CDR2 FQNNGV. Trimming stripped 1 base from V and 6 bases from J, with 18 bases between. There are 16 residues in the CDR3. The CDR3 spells CASSLGRQLGGDGYTF. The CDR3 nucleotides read TGTGCCAGCAGCTTAGGTAGACAGTTGGGTGGCGATGGCTACACCTTC.

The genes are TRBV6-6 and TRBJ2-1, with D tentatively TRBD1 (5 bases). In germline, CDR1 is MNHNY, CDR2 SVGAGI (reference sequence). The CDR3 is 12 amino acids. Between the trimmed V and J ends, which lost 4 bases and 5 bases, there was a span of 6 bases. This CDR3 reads CASSSGNNEQFF. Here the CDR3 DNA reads TGTGCCAGCAGTTCAGGGAACAATGAGCAGTTCTTC.

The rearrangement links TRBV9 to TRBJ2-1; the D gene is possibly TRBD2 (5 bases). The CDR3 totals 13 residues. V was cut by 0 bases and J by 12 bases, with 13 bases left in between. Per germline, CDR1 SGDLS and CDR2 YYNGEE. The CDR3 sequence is CASSVGLEGGQFF. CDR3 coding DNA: TGTGCCAGCAGCGTAGGACTCGAGGGTGGGCAGTTCTTC.